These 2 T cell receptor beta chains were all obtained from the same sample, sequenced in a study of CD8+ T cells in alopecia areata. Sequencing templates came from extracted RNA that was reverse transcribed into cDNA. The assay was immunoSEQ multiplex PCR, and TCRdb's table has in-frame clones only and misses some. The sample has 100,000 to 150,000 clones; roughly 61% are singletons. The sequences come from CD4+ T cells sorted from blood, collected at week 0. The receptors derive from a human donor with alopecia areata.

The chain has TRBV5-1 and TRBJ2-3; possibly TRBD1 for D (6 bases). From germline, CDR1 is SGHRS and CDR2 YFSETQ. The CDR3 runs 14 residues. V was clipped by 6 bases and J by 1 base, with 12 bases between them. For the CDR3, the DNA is TGCGCCAGCACACAGGGTAGCGGCACAGATACGCAGTATTTT. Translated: CASTQGSGTDTQYF.

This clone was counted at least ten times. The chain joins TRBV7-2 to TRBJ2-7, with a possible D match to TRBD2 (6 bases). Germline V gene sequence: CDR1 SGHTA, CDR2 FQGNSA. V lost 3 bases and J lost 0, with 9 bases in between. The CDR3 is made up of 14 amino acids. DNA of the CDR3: TGTGCCAGCAGCTTGGTGGACTACTCCTACGAGCAGTACTTC. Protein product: CASSLVDYSYEQYF. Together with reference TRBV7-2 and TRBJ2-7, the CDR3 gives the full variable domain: GAGVSQSPSNKVTEKGKDVELRCDPISGHTALYWYRQSLGQGLEFLIYFQGNSAPDKSGLPSDRFSAERTGGSVSTLTIQRTQQEDSAVYLCASSLVDYSYEQYFGPGTRLTVT.